Here is one T cell receptor beta chain with its context. Its specific antigen is unknown. No base quality values were provided; no much bigger clone lies one nucleotide off. Including cysteine and phenylalanine, the CDR3 has 13 amino acids. Just the 39-base CDR3 DNA is kept, in frame starting at base 1. CDR1 and CDR2 were assigned from the germline V gene as SNHLY and FYNNEI. Clipping removes 6 bases from V and 7 bases from J, with 3 as the unmatched junction base count. The sample belongs to a study of T cell clones after liver transplantation (dated by TCRdb to between 2019 and 2020). Regarding the complete study: The samples were obtained from ITN030ST, a randomized trial that attempted immunosuppression withdrawal within 2 years after liver transplantation. Donor-reactive T cell clones were identified using TCRbeta sequencing after a pre-transplant mixed lymphocyte reaction and were then followed in post-transplant blood. Third party-reactive TCRbeta sequences were also identified from pre-transplant MLRs to serve as an antigen-independent comparator for donor-reactive sequences. Three of the eight recipients were HCV-positive; the others were transplanted for non-autoimmune, non-viral indications. No induction therapy was given to the subjects, and standard immunosuppression was administered until randomization at 12-24 months post-transplant. Tolerance was defined as complete immunosuppression withdrawal for at least one year with no rise in liver enzymes beyond twice the upper limit of normal. Blood samples were collected pre-transplant, pre-randomization before withdrawal, and post-randomization after either full withdrawal or failed withdrawal. The study cohort included 8 liver transplant recipients, of whom 3 were classified as tolerant and 5 as non-tolerant.

Using immunoSEQ, frozen genomic DNA was subjected to high-throughput TCRbeta CDR3 sequencing, a process that included PCR amplification, mapping, bias correction and internal controls. Per the source publication's procedure: Productive rearrangements were kept, and unique TCRbeta sequences were defined by CDR3 nucleotide sequence plus V and J gene. For a sequence to be called donor-reactive, it needed a frequency of at least 0.01% and at least 5-fold expansion in CFSE-low cells compared with unstimulated pre-transplant cells. Per-subject minimum frequency thresholds, based on the lowest-template unstimulated sample, ensured at least 90% detection power. Repertoire turnover was measured by Jensen-Shannon divergence between the top 1000 TCRbeta sequences post- and pre-transplant. Changes in detection of donor-reactive sequences were tested with two-sided Fisher's exact tests. Imported from immuneACCESS, the table was reduced by TCRdb to in-frame sequences with V and J called. These copies leave out some clones; in studies compared against another copy, an unresolved V gene accounts for under half, and the cause of the remainder is not known. The DNA gave D and trimming, while V, J and clone size come from that table. In this sample the table shows roughly 70,000 clones, 80% of which occur a single time. Together, the top ten hold approximately 0.55% of the sample.

The study at large found these results: In most of the 8 subjects, circulating donor-reactive CD4 TCRbeta sequences decreased significantly after transplant, regardless of tolerance or HCV status. Because no allograft tissue specimens were available, donor-reactive T cells may have migrated into the graft instead of being deleted. When repertoire turnover was taken into account, detection of donor-reactive sequences was significantly reduced in 7 of 8 subjects for CD4 and in 8 of 8 subjects for CD8. Low numbers of available donor cells limited the measurable donor-reactive repertoire in a couple of subjects. The conclusions were considered preliminary, being limited by small, heterogeneous patient numbers and non-standardized post-transplant time points. Donor-reactive sequences decreased more than third party-reactive sequences, which suggests partial antigen-specific deletion that was not related to withdrawal success.

The intended sense of this specimen's time point label: pre-transplant. Unstimulated PBMCs, after thawing, were stained for CD3, CD4 and CD8 and then FACS-sorted into CD3+CD4+ and CD3+CD8+ populations. Each of the 8 studied subjects was randomized to immunosuppression withdrawal. The Qiagen DNeasy Blood and Tissue Kit was used for genomic DNA isolation. The sequences come from CD4+ T cells from blood, collected before liver transplant. The V and J segments used are TRBV2 and TRBJ2-2; TRBD1 fits 9 bases in the junction. The source is a human donor who received a liver transplant. The nucleotide sequence reads TGTGCCAGCAGAGGACAGGGGATCGGGGAGCTGTTTTTT. This gives the protein CASRGQGIGELFF.